The T cell receptor beta chain described here comes from a study of blood T cell repertoires in COVID-19. The wider study: Acute and convalescent COVID-19 samples came from the United States, Italy and Spain. The cDNA or gDNA used as material had been derived from T cells, B-cell-depleted T cells, or PBMCs.

The germline gives CDR1 SGDLS, CDR2 YYNGEE. The CDR3 has 18 residues. The V gene lost 0 bases and the J gene lost 4 bases, with 22 bases spanning the gap. Method: immunoSEQ multiplex PCR; TCRdb's copy keeps in-frame clones and lacks some. The table has some 350,000 clones, 91% seen once; the top ten hold less than 3.5%. The chain has TRBV9 and TRBJ1-1, with D maybe TRBD1 (6 bases). This TCR was sampled from a woman aged 18 to 35 who had recovered from COVID-19. The sequenced sample consisted of peripheral blood. The CDR3 region is CASSVAPGEGGLGTEAFF. Here the CDR3 DNA reads TGTGCCAGCAGCGTAGCGCCAGGGGAAGGTGGTCTTGGCACTGAAGCTTTCTTT.